The 9 T cell receptor beta chains below come from one sample, sequenced in a study of cytomegalovirus exposure and HLA in healthy donors. 13 Jbeta primers and 60 Vbeta primers were used for the PCR. Sequenced by immunoSEQ multiplex PCR; TCRdb stores in-frame clones only, minus some. The sample comprises tens of thousands of clones, about 70% of which are singletons, and around a fifth rests with the top ten. Specimen: PBMCs. The receptors shown here come from a woman in her forties or fifties in good health and CMV-seropositive.

This chain uses TRBV19 with TRBJ1-2, with D possibly TRBD1 on 5 matching bases. The ends were cut back, 8 bases at V and 4 bases at J, with 17 bases in the middle. Germline CDR1 LNHDA, CDR2 SQIVND (reference sequence). CDR3 length: 14 amino acids. CDR3 DNA: TGTGCCAGTGTATCCAGGGAATCCTCCTATGGCTACACCTTC. Translating it yields CASVSRESSYGYTF.

V and J are TRBV5-6 and TRBJ1-4, with 8 bases lining up with TRBD1. Trimming at V came to 4 bases and at J to 2 bases, leaving 4 bases not matched to a gene. The CDR3 sequence is 15 residues long. Germline V lookup: CDR1 SGHDT, CDR2 YYEEEE. CDR3 protein: CASSGRDRTNEKLFF. The CDR3 DNA reads TGTGCCAGCAGCGGCCGGGACAGGACTAATGAAAAACTGTTTTTT.

The chain couples TRBV19 to TRBJ1-1, with 8 bases that match TRBD1. J gave up 1 base and V 10 bases, and 5 bases lay outside the gene matches. CDR1 and CDR2 from the germline V gene are LNHDA and SQIVND (reference sequence). CDR3 length equals 13 residues. The CDR3, as DNA: TGTGCCACCAAGACAGGGGCGAACACTGAAGCTTTCTTT. This gives the protein CATKTGANTEAFF.

V and J are TRBV9 and TRBJ2-1, with 10 bases identical to TRBD2. This CDR3 region has 15 residues. The V segment lost 3 bases and the J segment 2 bases; nucleotides outside the gene matches: 2. The germline V gene has CDR1 SGDLS and CDR2 YYNGEE. This CDR3 is CASSESGGAYNEQFF. CDR3 in DNA: TGTGCCAGCAGCGAAAGCGGGGGGGCCTACAATGAGCAGTTCTTC.

The chain is built from TRBV5-1 and TRBJ2-1, with 8 nucleotides matching TRBD2. This CDR3 is built from 14 residues. V lost 1 base and J lost 5; bases outside the gene matches: 2. Germline CDR1 is SGHRS and CDR2 is YFSETQ. The CDR3 sequence is CASSLSGGHNEQFF. The CDR3 nucleotides are TGCGCCAGCAGCTTGAGCGGGGGCCACAATGAGCAGTTCTTC.

The CDR3 coding sequence is TGCGCCAGCAGCTTGGATCACCGGGGGACCCAGTACTTC. This sequence encodes CASSLDHRGTQYF. This sequence joins TRBV5-1 and TRBJ2-5, with D perhaps matching TRBD2 (5 bases). CDR1 is SGHRS, CDR2 YFSETQ, per germline. CDR3 length: 13 residues. Trimming removed 0 bases from V and 7 bases from J, with 10 bases in between.

This clone was picked up one time. This chain links TRBV7-2 with TRBJ2-1; D perhaps matches TRBD2 (6 bases). The CDR3 spans 14 residues. V was clipped by 5 bases and J by 3 bases, with 11 bases between them. CDR1 is SGHTA and CDR2 is FQGNSA in the germline V gene. Written as DNA, the CDR3 is TGTGCCAGCAGCCTCTCGGACTACTACAATGAGCAGTTCTTC. Amino acid sequence: CASSLSDYYNEQFF. Full variable domain (rest looked up from reference TRBV7-2 and TRBJ2-1): GAGVSQSPSNKVTEKGKDVELRCDPISGHTALYWYRQSLGQGLEFLIYFQGNSAPDKSGLPSDRFSAERTGGSVSTLTIQRTQQEDSAVYLCASSLSDYYNEQFFGPGTRLTVL.

V and J are TRBV9 and TRBJ2-3, with 10 bases identical to TRBD2. Germline CDR1 is SGDLS and CDR2 is YYNGEE. With V trimmed by 4 bases and J by 1 base, 9 bases remained unmatched. CDR3 length: 17 residues. The CDR3 spells CASSSHLTSGGTDTQYF. The CDR3 nucleotides read TGTGCCAGCAGCTCACACCTTACTAGCGGGGGCACAGATACGCAGTATTTT.

This chain connects TRBV29-1 to TRBJ1-2; 9 nucleotides match TRBD1. This CDR3 is 13 amino acids long. The germline V gene has CDR1 SQVTM and CDR2 ANQGSEA. The junction had 7 bases not matched to a gene; V was cut back by 6 bases and J by 5 bases. CDR3 nucleotides: TGCAGCGTGCGACCGGGACAGGGTTATGGCTACACCTTC. It encodes CSVRPGQGYGYTF.